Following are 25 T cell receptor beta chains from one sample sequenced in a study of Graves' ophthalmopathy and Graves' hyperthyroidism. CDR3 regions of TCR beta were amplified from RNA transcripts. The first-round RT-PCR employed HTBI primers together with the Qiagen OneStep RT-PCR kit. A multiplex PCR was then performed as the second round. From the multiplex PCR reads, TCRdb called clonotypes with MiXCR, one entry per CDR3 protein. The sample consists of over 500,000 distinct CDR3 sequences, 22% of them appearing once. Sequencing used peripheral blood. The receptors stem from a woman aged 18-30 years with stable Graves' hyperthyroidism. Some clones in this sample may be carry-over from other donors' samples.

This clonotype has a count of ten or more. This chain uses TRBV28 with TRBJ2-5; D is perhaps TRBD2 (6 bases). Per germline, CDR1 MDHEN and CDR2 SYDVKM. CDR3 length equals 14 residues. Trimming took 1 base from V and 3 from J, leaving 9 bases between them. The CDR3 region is CASSLSGLKETQYF. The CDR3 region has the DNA TGTGCCAGCAGTTTATCGGGACTTAAAGAGACCCAGTACTTC.

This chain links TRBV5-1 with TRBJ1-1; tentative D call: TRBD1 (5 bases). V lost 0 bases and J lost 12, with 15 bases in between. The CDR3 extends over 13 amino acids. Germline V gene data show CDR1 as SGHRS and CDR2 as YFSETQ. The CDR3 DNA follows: TGCGCCAGCAGCTTGGAAGACCAGGGTATGACTTTCTTT. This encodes CASSLEDQGMTFF.

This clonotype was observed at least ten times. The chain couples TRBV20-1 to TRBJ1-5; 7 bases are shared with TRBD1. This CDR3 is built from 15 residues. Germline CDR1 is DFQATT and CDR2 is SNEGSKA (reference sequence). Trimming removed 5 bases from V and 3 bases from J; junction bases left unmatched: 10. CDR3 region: CSAPAGDSINQPQHF. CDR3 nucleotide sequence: TGCAGTGCTCCCGCGGGGGACAGCATCAATCAGCCCCAGCATTTT.

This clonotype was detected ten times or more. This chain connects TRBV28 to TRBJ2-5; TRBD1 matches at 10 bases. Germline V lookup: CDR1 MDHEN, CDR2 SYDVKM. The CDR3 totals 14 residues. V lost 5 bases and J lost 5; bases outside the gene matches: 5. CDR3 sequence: CASSDRGLTETQYF. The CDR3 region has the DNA TGTGCCAGCAGTGACAGGGGGCTGACGGAGACCCAGTACTTC.

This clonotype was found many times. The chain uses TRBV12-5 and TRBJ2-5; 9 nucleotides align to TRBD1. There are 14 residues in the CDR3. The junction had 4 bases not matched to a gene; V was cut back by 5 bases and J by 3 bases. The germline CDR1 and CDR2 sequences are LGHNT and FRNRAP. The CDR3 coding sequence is TGTGCTAGTGGTCAGACAGGGGGGGAAGAGACCCAGTACTTC. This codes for CASGQTGGEETQYF.

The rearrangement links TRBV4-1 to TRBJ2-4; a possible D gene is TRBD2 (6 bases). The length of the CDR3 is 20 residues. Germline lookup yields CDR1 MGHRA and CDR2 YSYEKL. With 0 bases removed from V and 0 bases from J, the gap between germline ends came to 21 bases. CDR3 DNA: TGCGCCAGCAGCCAAGATCGCCCCCTTACTAGCCCAGTAGCCAAAAACATTCAGTACTTC. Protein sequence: CASSQDRPLTSPVAKNIQYF.

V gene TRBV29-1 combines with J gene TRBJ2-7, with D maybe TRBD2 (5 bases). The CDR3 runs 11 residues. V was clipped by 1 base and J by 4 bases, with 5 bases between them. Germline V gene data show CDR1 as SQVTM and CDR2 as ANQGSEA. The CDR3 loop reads CSVEGEYEQYF. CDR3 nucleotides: TGCAGCGTTGAAGGGGAGTACGAGCAGTACTTC.

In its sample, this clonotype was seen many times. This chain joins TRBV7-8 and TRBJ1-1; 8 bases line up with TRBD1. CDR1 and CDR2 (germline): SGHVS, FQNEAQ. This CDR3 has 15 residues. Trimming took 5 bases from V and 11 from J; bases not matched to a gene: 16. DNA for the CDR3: TGTGCCAGCAGCAAATATACCGGGACAGGAGTGGTTGCTTTCTTT. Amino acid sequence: CASSKYTGTGVVAFF.

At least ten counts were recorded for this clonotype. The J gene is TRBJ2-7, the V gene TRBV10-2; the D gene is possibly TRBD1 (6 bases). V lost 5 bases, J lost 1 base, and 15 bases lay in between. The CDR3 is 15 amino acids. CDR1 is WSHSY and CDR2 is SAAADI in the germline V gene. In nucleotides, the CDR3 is TGCGCCAGCAGTTCCAGGACAGCTCGATCCTACGAGCAGTACTTC. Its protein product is CASSSRTARSYEQYF.

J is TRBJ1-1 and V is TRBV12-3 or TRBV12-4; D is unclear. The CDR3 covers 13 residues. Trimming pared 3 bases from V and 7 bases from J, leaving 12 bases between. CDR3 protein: CASSFDLDREAFF. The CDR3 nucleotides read TGTGCCAGCAGTTTCGACTTGGACCGTGAAGCTTTCTTT.

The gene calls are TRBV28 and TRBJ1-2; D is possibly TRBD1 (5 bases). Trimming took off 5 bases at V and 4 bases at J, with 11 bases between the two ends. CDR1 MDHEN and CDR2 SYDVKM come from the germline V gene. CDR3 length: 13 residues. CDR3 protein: CASSVDTFYGYTF. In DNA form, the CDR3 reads TGTGCCAGCAGTGTGGACACATTCTATGGCTACACCTTC.

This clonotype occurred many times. CDR3 in DNA: TGTGCCAGCAGAATCGGGGACAGGGACCGGATGAACACTGAAGCTTTCTTT. It codes for CASRIGDRDRMNTEAFF. The rearrangement links TRBV12-3 or TRBV12-4 to TRBJ1-1, with 9 bases matching TRBD1. The CDR3 has 17 residues. V lost 6 bases to trimming and J lost 0 bases; unmatched junction nucleotides: 11.

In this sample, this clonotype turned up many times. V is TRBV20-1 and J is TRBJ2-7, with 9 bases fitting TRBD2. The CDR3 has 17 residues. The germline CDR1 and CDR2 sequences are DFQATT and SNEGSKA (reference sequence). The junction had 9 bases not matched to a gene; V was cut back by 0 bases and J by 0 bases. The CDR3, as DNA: TGCAGTGCTAGAGATATTCAGTTTAGCGGGAGCTCCTACGAGCAGTACTTC. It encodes CSARDIQFSGSSYEQYF.

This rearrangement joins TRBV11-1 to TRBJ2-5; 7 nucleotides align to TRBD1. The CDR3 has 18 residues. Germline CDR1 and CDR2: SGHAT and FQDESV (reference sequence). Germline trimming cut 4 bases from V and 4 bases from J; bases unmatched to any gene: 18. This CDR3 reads CASSSTLGDRDLLETQYF. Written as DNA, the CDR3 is TGTGCCAGCAGCTCCACCTTAGGGGACAGAGACCTTCTAGAGACCCAGTACTTC.

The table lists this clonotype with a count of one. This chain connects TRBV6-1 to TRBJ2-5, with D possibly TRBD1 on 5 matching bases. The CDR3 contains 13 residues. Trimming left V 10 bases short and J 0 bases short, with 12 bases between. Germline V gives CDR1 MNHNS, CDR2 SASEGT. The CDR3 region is CATIVDNQETQYF. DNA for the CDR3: TGTGCCACCATTGTGGACAACCAAGAGACCCAGTACTTC.

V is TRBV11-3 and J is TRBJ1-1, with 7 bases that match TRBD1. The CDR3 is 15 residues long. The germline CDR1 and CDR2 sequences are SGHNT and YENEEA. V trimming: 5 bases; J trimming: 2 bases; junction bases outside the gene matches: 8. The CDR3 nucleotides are TGTGCCAGCAGCCAAAACAGGGGTGCAAACACTGAAGCTTTCTTT. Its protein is CASSQNRGANTEAFF.

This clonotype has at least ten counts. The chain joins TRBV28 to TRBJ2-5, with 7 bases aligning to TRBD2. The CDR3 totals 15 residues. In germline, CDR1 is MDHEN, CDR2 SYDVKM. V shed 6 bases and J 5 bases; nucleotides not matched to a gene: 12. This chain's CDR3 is CASRPGAGDMETQYF. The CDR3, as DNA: TGTGCCAGCAGGCCCGGGGCGGGAGACATGGAGACCCAGTACTTC.

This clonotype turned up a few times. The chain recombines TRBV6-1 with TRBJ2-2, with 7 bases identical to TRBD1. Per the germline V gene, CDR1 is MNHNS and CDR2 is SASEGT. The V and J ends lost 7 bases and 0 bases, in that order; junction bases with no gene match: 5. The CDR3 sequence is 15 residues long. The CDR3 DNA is TGTGCCAGCAATCTCGGACAGGCGAACACCGGGGAGCTGTTTTTT. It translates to CASNLGQANTGELFF.

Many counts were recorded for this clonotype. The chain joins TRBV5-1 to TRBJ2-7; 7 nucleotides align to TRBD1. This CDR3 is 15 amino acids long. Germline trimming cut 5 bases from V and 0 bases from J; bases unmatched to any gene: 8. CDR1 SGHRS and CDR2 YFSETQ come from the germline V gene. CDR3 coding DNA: TGCGCCAGCAGACCGGGGACAGCTAACTCCTACGAGCAGTACTTC. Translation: CASRPGTANSYEQYF.

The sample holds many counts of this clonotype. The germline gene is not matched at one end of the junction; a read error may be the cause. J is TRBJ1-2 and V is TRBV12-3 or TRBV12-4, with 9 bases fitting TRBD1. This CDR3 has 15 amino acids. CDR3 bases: TGTGTCAGCAGACCACCTACAGGGGGCGTCTATGGCTACACCTTC. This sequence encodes CVSRPPTGGVYGYTF.

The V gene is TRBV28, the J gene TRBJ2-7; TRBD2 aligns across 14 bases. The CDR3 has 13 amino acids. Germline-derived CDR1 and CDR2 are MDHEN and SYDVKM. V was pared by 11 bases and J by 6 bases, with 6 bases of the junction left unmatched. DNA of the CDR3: TGTGCCGTGACTAGCGGGGGGGTAGTCGAGCAGTACTTC. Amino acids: CAVTSGGVVEQYF.

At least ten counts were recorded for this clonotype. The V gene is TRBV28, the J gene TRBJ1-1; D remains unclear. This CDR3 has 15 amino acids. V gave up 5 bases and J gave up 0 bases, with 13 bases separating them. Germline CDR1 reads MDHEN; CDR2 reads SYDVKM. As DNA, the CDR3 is TGTGCCAGCAGTCCCTACCGGGCCTTGAACACTGAAGCTTTCTTT. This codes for CASSPYRALNTEAFF.

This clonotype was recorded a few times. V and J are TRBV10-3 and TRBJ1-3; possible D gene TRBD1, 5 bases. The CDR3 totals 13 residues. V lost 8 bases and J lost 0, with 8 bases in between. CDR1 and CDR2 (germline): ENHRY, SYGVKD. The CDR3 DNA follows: TGTGCCATCTTAGGGGACTCTGGAAACACCATATATTTT. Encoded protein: CAILGDSGNTIYF.

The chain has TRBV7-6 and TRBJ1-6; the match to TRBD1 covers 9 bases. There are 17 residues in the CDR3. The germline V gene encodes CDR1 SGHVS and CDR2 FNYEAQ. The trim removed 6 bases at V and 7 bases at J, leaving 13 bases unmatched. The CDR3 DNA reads TGTGCCAGCAGTCCGGGACAGGGAATGGGGGGAAATTCACCCCTCCACTTT. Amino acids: CASSPGQGMGGNSPLHF.

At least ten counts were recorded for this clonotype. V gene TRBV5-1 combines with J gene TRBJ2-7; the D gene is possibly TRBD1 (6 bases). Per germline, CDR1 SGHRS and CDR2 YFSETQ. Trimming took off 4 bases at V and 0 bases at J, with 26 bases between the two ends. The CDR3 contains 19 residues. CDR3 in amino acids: CASSHHTKTGRQVSYEQYF. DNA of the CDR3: TGCGCCAGCAGCCACCATACAAAGACGGGAAGACAGGTCTCCTACGAGCAGTACTTC.